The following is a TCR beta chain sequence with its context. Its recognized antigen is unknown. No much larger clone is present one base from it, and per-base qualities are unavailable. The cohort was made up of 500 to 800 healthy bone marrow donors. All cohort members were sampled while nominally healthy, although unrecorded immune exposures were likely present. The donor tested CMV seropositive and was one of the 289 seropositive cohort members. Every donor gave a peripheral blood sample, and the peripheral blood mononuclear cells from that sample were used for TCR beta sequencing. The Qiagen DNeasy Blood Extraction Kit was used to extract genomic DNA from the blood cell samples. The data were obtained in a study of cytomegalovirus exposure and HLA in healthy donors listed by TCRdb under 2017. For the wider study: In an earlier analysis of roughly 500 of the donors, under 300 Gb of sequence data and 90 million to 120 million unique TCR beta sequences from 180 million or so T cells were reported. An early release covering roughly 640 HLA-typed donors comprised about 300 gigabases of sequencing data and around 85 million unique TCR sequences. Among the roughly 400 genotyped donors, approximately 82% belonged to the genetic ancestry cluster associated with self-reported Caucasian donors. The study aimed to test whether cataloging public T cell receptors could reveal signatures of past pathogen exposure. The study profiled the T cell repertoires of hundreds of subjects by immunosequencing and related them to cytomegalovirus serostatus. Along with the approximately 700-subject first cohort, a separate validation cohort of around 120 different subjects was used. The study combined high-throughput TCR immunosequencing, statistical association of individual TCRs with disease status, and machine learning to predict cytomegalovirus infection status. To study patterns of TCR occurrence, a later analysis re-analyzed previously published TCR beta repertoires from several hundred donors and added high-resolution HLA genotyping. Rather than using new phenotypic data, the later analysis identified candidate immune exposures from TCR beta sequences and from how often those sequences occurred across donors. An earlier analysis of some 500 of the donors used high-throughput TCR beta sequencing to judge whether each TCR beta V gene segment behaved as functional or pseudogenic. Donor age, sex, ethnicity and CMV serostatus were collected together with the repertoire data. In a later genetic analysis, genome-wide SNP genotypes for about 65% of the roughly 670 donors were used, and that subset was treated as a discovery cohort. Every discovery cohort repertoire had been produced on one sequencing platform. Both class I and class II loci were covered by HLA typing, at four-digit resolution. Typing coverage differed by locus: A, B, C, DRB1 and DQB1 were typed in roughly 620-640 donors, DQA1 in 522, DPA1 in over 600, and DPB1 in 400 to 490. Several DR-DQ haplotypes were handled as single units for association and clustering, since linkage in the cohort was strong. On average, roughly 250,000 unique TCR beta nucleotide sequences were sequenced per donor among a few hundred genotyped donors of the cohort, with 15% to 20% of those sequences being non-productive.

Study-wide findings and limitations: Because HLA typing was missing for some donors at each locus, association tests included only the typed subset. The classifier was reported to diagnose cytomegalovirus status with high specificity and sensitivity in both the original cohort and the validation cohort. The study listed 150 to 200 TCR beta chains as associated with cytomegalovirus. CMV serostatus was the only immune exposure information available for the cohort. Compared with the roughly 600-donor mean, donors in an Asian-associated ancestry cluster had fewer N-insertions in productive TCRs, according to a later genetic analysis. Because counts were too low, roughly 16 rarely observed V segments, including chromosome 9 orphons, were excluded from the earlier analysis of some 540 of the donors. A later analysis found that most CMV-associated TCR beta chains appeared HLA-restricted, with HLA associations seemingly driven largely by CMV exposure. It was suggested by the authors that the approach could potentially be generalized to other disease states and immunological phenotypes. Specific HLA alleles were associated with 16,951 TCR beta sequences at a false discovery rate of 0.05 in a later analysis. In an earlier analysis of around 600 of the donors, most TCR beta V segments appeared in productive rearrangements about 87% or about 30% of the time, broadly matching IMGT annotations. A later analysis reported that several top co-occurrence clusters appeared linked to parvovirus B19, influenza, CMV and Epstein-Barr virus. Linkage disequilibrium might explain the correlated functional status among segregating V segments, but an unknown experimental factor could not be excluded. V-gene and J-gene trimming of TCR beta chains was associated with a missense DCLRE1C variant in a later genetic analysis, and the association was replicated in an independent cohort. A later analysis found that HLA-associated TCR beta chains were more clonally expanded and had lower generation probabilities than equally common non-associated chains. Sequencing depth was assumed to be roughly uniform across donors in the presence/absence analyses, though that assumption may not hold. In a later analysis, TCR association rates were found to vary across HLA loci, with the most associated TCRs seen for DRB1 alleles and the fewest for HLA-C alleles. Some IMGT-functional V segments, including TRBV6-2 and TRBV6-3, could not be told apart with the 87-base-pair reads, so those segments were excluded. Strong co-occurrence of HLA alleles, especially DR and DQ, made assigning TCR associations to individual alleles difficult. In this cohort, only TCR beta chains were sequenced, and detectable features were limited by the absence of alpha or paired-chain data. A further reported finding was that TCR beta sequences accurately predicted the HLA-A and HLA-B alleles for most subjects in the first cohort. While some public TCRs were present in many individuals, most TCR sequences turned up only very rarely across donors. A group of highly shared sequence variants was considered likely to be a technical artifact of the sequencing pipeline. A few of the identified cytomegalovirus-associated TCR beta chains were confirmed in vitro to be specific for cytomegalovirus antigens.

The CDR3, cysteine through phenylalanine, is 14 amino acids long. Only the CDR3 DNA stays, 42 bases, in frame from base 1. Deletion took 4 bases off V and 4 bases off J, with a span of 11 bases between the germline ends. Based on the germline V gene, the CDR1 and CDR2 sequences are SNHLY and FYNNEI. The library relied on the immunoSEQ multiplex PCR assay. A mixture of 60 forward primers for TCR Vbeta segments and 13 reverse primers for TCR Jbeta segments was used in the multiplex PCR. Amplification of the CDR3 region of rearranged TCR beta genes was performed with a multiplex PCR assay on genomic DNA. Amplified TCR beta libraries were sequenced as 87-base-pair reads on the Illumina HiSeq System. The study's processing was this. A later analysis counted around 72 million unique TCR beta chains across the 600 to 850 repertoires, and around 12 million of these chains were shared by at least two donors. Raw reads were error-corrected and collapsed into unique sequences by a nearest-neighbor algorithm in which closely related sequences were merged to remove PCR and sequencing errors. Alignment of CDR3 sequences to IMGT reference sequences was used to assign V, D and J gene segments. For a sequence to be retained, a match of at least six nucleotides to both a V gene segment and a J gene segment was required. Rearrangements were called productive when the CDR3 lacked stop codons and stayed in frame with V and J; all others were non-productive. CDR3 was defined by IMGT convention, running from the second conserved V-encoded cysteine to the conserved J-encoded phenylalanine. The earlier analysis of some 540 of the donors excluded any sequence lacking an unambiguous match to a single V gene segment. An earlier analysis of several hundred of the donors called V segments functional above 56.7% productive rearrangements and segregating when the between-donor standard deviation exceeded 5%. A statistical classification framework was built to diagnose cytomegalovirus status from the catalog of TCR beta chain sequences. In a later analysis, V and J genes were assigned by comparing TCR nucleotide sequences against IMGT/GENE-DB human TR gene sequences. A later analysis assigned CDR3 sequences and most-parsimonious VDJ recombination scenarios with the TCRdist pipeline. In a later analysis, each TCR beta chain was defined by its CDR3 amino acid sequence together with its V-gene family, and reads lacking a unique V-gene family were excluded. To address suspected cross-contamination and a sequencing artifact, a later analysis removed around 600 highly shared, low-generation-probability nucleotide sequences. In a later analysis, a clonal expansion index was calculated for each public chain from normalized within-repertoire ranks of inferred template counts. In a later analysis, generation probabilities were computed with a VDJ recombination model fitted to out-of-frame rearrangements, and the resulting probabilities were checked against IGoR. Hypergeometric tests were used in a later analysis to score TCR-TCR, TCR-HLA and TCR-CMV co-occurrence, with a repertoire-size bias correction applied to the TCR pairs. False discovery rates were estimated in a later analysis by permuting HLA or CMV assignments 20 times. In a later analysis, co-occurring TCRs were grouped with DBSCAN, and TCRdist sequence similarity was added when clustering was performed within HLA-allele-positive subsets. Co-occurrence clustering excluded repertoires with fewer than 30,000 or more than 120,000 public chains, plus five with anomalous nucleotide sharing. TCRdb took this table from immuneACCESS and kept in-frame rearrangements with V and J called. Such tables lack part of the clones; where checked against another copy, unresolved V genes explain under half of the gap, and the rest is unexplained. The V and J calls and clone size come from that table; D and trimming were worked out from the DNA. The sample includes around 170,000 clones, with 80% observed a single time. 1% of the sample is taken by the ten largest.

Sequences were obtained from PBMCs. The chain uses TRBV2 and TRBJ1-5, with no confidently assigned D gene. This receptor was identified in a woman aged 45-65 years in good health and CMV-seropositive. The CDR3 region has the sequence CASSGVQTNQPQHF. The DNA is TGTGCCAGCAGTGGGGTTCAGACTAATCAGCCCCAGCATTTT.